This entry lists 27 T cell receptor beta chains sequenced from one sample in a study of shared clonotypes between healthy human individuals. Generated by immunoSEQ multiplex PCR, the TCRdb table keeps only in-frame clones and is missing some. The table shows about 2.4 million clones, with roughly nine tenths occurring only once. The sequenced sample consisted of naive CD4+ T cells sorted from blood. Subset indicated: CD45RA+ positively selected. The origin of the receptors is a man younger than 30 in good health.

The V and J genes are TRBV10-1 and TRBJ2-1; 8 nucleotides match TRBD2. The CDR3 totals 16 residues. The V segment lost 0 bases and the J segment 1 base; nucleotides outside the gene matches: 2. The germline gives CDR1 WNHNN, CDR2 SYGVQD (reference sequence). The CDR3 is CASSESPSGSYNEQFF. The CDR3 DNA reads TGCGCCAGCAGTGAGTCGCCTAGCGGGTCCTACAATGAGCAGTTCTTC.

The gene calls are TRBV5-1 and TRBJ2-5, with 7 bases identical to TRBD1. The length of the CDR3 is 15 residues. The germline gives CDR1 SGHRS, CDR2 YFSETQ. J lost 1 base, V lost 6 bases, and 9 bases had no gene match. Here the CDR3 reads CASMRGQAFQETQYF. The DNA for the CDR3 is TGCGCCAGCATGAGAGGACAGGCCTTCCAAGAGACCCAGTACTTC.

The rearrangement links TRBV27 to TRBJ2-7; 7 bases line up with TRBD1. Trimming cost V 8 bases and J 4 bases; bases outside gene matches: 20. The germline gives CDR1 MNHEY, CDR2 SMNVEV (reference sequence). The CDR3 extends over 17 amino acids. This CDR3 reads CASVDKAQGEIAYEQYF. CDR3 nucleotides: TGTGCCAGCGTTGACAAGGCGCAGGGGGAGATCGCGTACGAGCAGTACTTC.

The CDR3 sequence is CASAAAGSSYGYTF. CDR3 nucleotides: TGTGCCAGCGCCGCGGCGGGCAGTTCCTATGGCTACACCTTC. The rearrangement uses TRBV6-5 and TRBJ1-2; D is unresolved. V lost 8 bases to trimming and J lost 4 bases, with 17 bases between them. In germline, CDR1 is MNHEY, CDR2 SVGAGI. The length of the CDR3 is 14 residues.

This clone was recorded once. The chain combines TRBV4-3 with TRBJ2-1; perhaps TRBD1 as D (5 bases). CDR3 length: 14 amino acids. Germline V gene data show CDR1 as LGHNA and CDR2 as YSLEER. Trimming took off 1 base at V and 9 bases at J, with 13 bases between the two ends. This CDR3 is CASSQVSGMGEQFF. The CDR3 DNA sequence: TGCGCCAGCAGCCAAGTGTCAGGGATGGGTGAGCAGTTCTTC.

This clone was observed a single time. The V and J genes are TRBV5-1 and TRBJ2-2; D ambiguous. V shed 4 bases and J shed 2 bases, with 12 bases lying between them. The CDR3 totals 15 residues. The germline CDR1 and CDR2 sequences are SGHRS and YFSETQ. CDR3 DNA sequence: TGCGCCAGCAGCGGGCAGACACTTAACACCGGGGAGCTGTTTTTT. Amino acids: CASSGQTLNTGELFF.

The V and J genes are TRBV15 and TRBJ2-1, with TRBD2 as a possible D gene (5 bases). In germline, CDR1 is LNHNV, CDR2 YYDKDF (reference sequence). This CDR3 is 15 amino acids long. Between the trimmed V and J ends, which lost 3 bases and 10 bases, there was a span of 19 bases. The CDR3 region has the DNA TGTGCCACCAGCAGCACTACGATCGAGGGATGGGAGCAGTTCTTC. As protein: CATSSTTIEGWEQFF.

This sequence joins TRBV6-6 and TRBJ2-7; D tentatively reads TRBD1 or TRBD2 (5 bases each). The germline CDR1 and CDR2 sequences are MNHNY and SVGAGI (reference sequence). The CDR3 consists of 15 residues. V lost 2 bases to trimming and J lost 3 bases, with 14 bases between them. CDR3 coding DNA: TGTGCCAGCAGTTACCGTACGAGTGGGGGCTACGAGCAGTACTTC. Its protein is CASSYRTSGGYEQYF.

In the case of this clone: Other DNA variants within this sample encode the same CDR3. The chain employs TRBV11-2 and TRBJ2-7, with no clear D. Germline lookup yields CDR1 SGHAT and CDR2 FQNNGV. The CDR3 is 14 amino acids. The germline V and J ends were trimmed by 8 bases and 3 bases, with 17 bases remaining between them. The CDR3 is CASRRDTGLYEQYF. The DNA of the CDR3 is TGTGCCAGCCGTCGCGATACGGGTCTCTACGAGCAGTACTTC.

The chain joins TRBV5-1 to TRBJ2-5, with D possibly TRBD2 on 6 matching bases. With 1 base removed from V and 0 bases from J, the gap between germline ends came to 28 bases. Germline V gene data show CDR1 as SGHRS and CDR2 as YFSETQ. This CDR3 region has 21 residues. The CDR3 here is CASSLNQTLSGEPTYQETQYF. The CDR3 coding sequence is TGCGCCAGCAGCTTGAATCAGACGCTTTCGGGGGAGCCCACGTACCAAGAGACCCAGTACTTC.

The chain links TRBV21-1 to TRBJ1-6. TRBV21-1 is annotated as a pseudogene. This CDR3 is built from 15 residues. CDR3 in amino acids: CASSKEAQNNSPLHF. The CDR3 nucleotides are TGTGCCAGCAGCAAAGAGGCACAAAATAATTCACCCCTCCACTTT.

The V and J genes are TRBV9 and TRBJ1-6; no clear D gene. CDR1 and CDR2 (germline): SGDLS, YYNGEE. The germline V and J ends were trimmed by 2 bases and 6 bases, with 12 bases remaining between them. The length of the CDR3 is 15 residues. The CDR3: CASSVSPDPNSPLHF. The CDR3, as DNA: TGTGCCAGCAGCGTCAGTCCCGATCCTAATTCACCCCTCCACTTT.

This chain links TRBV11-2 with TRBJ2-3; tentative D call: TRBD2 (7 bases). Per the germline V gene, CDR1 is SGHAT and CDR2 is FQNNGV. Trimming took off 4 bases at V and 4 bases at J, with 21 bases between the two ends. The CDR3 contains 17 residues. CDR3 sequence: CASSSRAGGGGPDTQYF. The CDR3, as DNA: TGTGCCAGCAGCTCCAGGGCTGGGGGGGGCGGTCCAGATACGCAGTATTTT.

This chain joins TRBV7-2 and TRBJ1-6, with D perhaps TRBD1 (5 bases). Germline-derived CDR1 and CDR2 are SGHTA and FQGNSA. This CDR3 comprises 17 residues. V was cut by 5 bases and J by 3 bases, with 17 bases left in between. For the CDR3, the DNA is TGTGCCAGCAGCCGGAAAGGGGTCGGCGTCTATAATTCACCCCTCCACTTT. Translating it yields CASSRKGVGVYNSPLHF.

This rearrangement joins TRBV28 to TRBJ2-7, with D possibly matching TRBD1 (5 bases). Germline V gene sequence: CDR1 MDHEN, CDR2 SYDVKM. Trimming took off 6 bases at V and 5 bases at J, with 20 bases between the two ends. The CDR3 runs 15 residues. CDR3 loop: CASSPRQWGGDEQYF. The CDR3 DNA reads TGTGCCAGCAGCCCCCGGCAGTGGGGCGGAGACGAGCAGTACTTC.

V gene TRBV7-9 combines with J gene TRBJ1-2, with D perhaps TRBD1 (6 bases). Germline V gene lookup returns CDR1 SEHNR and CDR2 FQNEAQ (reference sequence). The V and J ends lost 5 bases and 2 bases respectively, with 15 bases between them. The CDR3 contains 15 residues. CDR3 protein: CASSRWGGGNYGYTF. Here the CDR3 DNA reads TGTGCCAGCAGCCGCTGGGGGGGCGGAAACTATGGCTACACCTTC. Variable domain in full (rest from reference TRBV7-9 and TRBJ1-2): DTGVSQNPRHKITKRGQNVTFRCDPISEHNRLYWYRQTLGQGPEFLTYFQNEAQLEKSRLLSDRFSAERPKGSFSTLEIQRTEQGDSAMYLCASSRWGGGNYGYTFGSGTRLTVV.

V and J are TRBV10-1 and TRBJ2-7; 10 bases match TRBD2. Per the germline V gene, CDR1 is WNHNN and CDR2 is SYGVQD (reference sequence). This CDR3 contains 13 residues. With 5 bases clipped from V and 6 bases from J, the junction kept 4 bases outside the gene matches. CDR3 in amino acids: CASSPRLAGEQYF. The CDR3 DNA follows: TGCGCCAGCAGTCCCCGACTAGCGGGCGAGCAGTACTTC.

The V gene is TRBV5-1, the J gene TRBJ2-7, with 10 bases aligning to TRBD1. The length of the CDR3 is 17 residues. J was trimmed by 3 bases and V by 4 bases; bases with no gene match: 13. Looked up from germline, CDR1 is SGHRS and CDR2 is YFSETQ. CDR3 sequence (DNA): TGCGCCAGCAGCCGAACGGGACCCGGGACAGGGGACTACGAGCAGTACTTC. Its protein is CASSRTGPGTGDYEQYF.

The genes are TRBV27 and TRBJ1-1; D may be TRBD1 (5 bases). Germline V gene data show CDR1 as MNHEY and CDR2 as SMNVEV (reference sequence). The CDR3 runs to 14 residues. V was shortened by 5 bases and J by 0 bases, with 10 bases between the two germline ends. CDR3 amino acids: CASSTGIMNTEAFF. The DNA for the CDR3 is TGTGCCAGCAGTACAGGAATAATGAACACTGAAGCTTTCTTT.

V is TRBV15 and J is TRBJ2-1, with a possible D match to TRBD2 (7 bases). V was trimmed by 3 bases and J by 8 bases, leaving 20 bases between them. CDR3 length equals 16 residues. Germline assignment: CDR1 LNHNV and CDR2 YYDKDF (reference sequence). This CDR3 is CATSRPGGQGSHEQFF. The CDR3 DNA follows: TGTGCCACCAGCAGGCCCGGGGGGCAGGGTTCCCATGAGCAGTTCTTC.

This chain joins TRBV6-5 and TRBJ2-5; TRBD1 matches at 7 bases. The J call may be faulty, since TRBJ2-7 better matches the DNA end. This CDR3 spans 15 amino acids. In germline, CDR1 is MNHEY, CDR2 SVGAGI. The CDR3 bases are TGTGCCAGCAGTCGTCTCGGGACAGTTTACTACGAGCAGTACTTC. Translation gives CASSRLGTVYYEQYF.

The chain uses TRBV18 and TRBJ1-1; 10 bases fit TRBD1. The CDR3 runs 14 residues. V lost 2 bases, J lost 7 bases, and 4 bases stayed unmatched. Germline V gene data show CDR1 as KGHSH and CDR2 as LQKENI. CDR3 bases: TGTGCCAGCTCACCAAGGGGACAGGGGATTGAAGCTTTCTTT. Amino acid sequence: CASSPRGQGIEAFF.

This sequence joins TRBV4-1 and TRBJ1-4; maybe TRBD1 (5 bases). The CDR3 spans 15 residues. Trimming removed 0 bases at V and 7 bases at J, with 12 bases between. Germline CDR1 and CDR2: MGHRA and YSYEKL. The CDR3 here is CASSQDEGRREKLFF. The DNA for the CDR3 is TGCGCCAGCAGCCAAGACGAGGGGCGCCGTGAAAAACTGTTTTTT.

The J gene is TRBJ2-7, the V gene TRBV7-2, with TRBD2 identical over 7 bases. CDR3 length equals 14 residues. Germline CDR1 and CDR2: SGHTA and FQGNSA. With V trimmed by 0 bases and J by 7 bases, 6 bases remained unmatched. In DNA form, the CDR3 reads TGTGCCAGCAGCTTAGCGGGAGGGCCTCTGGAGCAGTACTTC. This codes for CASSLAGGPLEQYF.

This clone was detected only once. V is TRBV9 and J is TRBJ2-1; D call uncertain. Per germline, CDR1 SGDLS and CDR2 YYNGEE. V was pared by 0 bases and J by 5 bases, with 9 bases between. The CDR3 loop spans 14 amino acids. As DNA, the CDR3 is TGTGCCAGCAGCGTAGCTAACGCGAACAATGAGCAGTTCTTC. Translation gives CASSVANANNEQFF.

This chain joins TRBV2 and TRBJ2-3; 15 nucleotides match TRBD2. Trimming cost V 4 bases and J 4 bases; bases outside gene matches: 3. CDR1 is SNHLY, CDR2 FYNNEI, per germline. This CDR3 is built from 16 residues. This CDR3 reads CASSGTSGGAADTQYF. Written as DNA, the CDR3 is TGTGCCAGCAGTGGGACTAGCGGGGGGGCTGCAGATACGCAGTATTTT.

CDR3 sequence reads: CASSLRGLHTEAFF. CDR3 DNA sequence: TGCGCCAGCAGCTTGAGGGGCCTTCACACTGAAGCTTTCTTT. The rearrangement uses TRBV5-1 and TRBJ1-1; TRBD1 might be the D (5 bases). This CDR3 has 14 amino acids. Between the trimmed V and J ends, which lost 1 base and 3 bases, there was a span of 10 bases. CDR1 SGHRS and CDR2 YFSETQ come from the germline V gene.